Following are 19 T cell receptor beta chains from one sample sequenced in a study of cytomegalovirus exposure and HLA in healthy donors. A multiplex PCR was run with 60 Vbeta primers and 13 Jbeta primers. Sequenced by immunoSEQ multiplex PCR; TCRdb stores in-frame clones only, minus some. The table has about 60,000 clones, more than 65% seen once. Sequences were obtained from PBMCs. The receptors here all came from a man between 35 and 55 years old in good health and CMV-seropositive.

This clone was observed a handful of times. This sequence joins TRBV5-1 and TRBJ1-6, with D perhaps TRBD1 (6 bases). Trimming cost V 5 bases and J 0 bases, with 15 bases left between them. The germline CDR1 and CDR2 sequences are SGHRS and YFSETQ. The CDR3 has 17 residues. The CDR3 here is CASSRQDSSSYNSPLHF. DNA of the CDR3: TGCGCCAGCAGTAGACAGGACTCGAGCTCCTATAATTCACCCCTCCACTTT.

This chain uses TRBV6-1 with TRBJ2-7; a possible D gene is TRBD2 (5 bases). V was shortened by 3 bases and J by 1 base, with 13 bases between the two germline ends. CDR3 length: 15 amino acids. In germline, CDR1 is MNHNS, CDR2 SASEGT. This chain's CDR3 is CASSDHPERSYEQYF. For the CDR3, the DNA is TGTGCCAGCAGTGATCACCCGGAGCGGTCCTACGAGCAGTACTTC.

The chain carries TRBV10-3 and TRBJ2-7, with TRBD2 matching over 7 bases. The CDR3 runs 15 residues. In germline, CDR1 is ENHRY, CDR2 SYGVKD. V trimming: 2 bases; J trimming: 1 base; junction bases outside the gene matches: 5. CDR3 in amino acids: CAISEKAGPSYEQYF. DNA of the CDR3: TGTGCCATCAGTGAGAAAGCGGGACCATCCTACGAGCAGTACTTC.

This rearrangement joins TRBV15 to TRBJ2-5, with TRBD2 matching over 7 bases. V lost 8 bases to trimming and J lost 1 base; unmatched junction nucleotides: 7. This CDR3 spans 14 amino acids. Germline-derived CDR1 and CDR2 are LNHNV and YYDKDF (reference sequence). This CDR3 reads CATEDGGFQETQYF. CDR3 bases: TGTGCCACCGAGGACGGGGGGTTCCAAGAGACCCAGTACTTC.

The chain has TRBV6-6 and TRBJ2-7; 12 bases line up with TRBD2. V was clipped by 9 bases and J by 5 bases; unmatched bases: 5. The CDR3 has 13 amino acids. CDR1 MNHNY and CDR2 SVGAGI come from the germline V gene (reference sequence). The CDR3 loop reads CASGLAGINEQYF. The CDR3, as DNA: TGTGCCAGTGGACTAGCGGGGATCAACGAGCAGTACTTC.

The chain has TRBV5-1 and TRBJ2-1; D is undetermined. The CDR3 totals 13 residues. In germline, CDR1 is SGHRS, CDR2 YFSETQ. The germline V and J ends were trimmed by 4 bases and 4 bases, with 9 bases remaining between them. CDR3 sequence (DNA): TGCGCCAGCAGCCTTACTCGTTACAATGAGCAGTTCTTC. Its translation is CASSLTRYNEQFF.

The chain joins TRBV15 to TRBJ1-2, with TRBD1 matching over 7 bases. The germline CDR1 and CDR2 sequences are LNHNV and YYDKDF (reference sequence). V lost 1 base to trimming and J lost 4 bases; unmatched junction nucleotides: 3. The CDR3 totals 14 residues. The CDR3 spells CATSRGRDSYGYTF. The DNA of the CDR3 is TGTGCCACCAGCAGAGGCCGGGACAGCTATGGCTACACCTTC. Drawing the rest from reference TRBV15 and TRBJ1-2, the complete variable domain is DAMVIQNPRYQVTQFGKPVTLSCSQTLNHNVMYWYQQKSSQAPKLLFHYYDKDFNNEADTPDNFQSRRPNTSFCFLDIRSPGLGDTAMYLCATSRGRDSYGYTFGSGTRLTVV.

Notes on this clone: Other DNA sequences from this sample encode an identical CDR3 as well. The rearrangement uses TRBV5-1 and TRBJ2-7; D is possibly TRBD1 (5 bases). CDR1 is SGHRS and CDR2 is YFSETQ in the germline V gene. This CDR3 spans 14 amino acids. The V gene lost 1 base and the J gene lost 4 bases, with 12 bases spanning the gap. CDR3 in amino acids: CASSLRGSGYEQYF. CDR3 sequence (DNA): TGCGCCAGCAGCTTGAGGGGCTCCGGGTACGAGCAGTACTTC.

A note on this clone: Different DNA sequences within this sample yield the same CDR3. The rearrangement links TRBV5-1 to TRBJ2-7; D is possibly TRBD2 (7 bases). The CDR3 is made up of 15 amino acids. V was trimmed by 0 bases and J by 3 bases, leaving 13 bases between them. CDR1 is SGHRS, CDR2 YFSETQ, per germline. The CDR3, as DNA: TGCGCCAGCAGCTTGGAGGGGGGGAGGAGCTACGAGCAGTACTTC. Its protein product is CASSLEGGRSYEQYF.

This clone came up once. The chain carries TRBV6-5 and TRBJ1-2; unclear D gene. Germline V gene data show CDR1 as MNHEY and CDR2 as SVGAGI. The CDR3 is made up of 15 amino acids. The V and J ends lost 7 bases and 3 bases respectively, with 18 bases between them. The CDR3 bases are TGTGCCAGCAAATACGCTTCCCGGGGTGACTATGGCTACACCTTC. Protein sequence: CASKYASRGDYGYTF.

CDR3 DNA sequence: TGCGCCAGCAGCTTATCAGGGTACTACGAGCAGTACTTC. Residues: CASSLSGYYEQYF. The rearrangement uses TRBV5-1 and TRBJ2-7; D may be TRBD1 (5 bases). This CDR3 has 13 amino acids. Germline loops: CDR1 SGHRS, CDR2 YFSETQ. V shed 2 bases and J shed 3 bases, with 9 bases lying between them.

V usage is TRBV29-1 and J usage is TRBJ1-1; 9 nucleotides line up with TRBD1. The J segment lost 8 bases and the V segment lost 5 bases, leaving 9 bases of the junction unmatched. The CDR3 loop spans 13 amino acids. Germline-derived CDR1 and CDR2 are SQVTM and ANQGSEA. The CDR3 spells CSVLTGGGTEAFF. Here the CDR3 DNA reads TGCAGCGTTTTGACAGGGGGAGGGACCGAAGCTTTCTTT.

This chain uses TRBV5-8 with TRBJ1-5; TRBD1 is a possible D gene (5 bases). Trimming stripped 2 bases from V and 7 bases from J, with 19 bases between. The CDR3 is 16 amino acids. The germline V gene has CDR1 SGHTS and CDR2 YDEGEE. The CDR3 sequence is CASSFGGGSGLQPQHF. For the CDR3, the DNA is TGTGCCAGCAGCTTCGGGGGGGGATCAGGGTTGCAGCCCCAGCATTTT.

The chain couples TRBV6-5 to TRBJ2-7; 8 nucleotides align to TRBD1. The germline CDR1 and CDR2 sequences are MNHEY and SVGAGI. The V and J ends lost 10 bases and 7 bases, in that order; junction bases with no gene match: 18. The CDR3 covers 15 residues. The CDR3 nucleotides are TGTGCCACCTCGCTGTTGAGGACAGGGTCGCGAGAGCAGTACTTC. Translated: CATSLLRTGSREQYF.

V and J are TRBV6-5 and TRBJ2-1; TRBD2 is a possible D gene (5 bases). Trimming took 6 bases from V and 9 from J, leaving 12 bases between them. Germline CDR1 and CDR2: MNHEY and SVGAGI. This CDR3 contains 12 residues. The CDR3 here is CASRLIRGEQFF. The CDR3 DNA is TGTGCCAGCAGATTGATTCGGGGTGAGCAGTTCTTC.

The chain couples TRBV5-1 to TRBJ2-5; TRBD2 agrees at 15 bases. In germline, CDR1 is SGHRS, CDR2 YFSETQ. The CDR3 has 16 amino acids. The J segment lost 5 bases and the V segment lost 0 bases, leaving 2 bases of the junction unmatched. This chain's CDR3 is CASSLAGTSGGETQYF. For the CDR3, the DNA is TGCGCCAGCAGCTTGGCCGGGACTAGCGGGGGGGAGACCCAGTACTTC. Drawing the rest from reference TRBV5-1 and TRBJ2-5, the complete variable domain is KAGVTQTPRYLIKTRGQQVTLSCSPISGHRSVSWYQQTPGQGLQFLFEYFSETQRNKGNFPGRFSGRQFSNSRSEMNVSTLELGDSALYLCASSLAGTSGGETQYFGPGTRLLVL.

The V call is TRBV5-1, the J call TRBJ1-1; D unclear. Germline V gives CDR1 SGHRS, CDR2 YFSETQ. The CDR3 length is 13 residues. Trimming pared 0 bases from V and 5 bases from J, leaving 8 bases between. The CDR3 sequence: CASSLVPGTEAFF. The CDR3 DNA follows: TGCGCCAGCAGCTTGGTTCCGGGGACTGAAGCTTTCTTT.

The J gene is TRBJ1-1, the V gene TRBV19; 10 bases match TRBD1. Germline V lookup: CDR1 LNHDA, CDR2 SQIVND (reference sequence). CDR3 length equals 15 residues. V shed 7 bases, J shed 2 bases, and the junction held 7 bases outside the gene matches. The DNA for the CDR3 is TGTGCCAGTATCGACAGGGGGCGAGGAAACACTGAAGCTTTCTTT. Amino acid sequence: CASIDRGRGNTEAFF. Full variable domain (rest looked up from reference TRBV19 and TRBJ1-1): DGGITQSPKYLFRKEGQNVTLSCEQNLNHDAMYWYRQDPGQGLRLIYYSQIVNDFQKGDIAEGYSVSREKKESFPLTVTSAQKNPTAFYLCASIDRGRGNTEAFFGQGTRLTVV.

The chain has TRBV19 and TRBJ2-7, with D possibly being TRBD2 (5 bases). CDR1 and CDR2 (germline): LNHDA, SQIVND (reference sequence). This CDR3 is built from 14 residues. The V and J ends lost 4 bases and 1 base respectively, with 11 bases between them. CDR3 protein: CASSNNRRSYEQYF. The CDR3 region has the DNA TGTGCCAGTAGTAACAATAGGAGGTCCTACGAGCAGTACTTC.